Included here is one TCR beta chain sequence, with context. As originally analysed: Estimation of nucleated cell counts was performed using reference gene primer amplification. Clones were read by immunoSEQ multiplex PCR, and TCRdb kept only the in-frame ones, dropping some. The DNA gave D and trimming, while V, J and clone size come from that table. The data show about 190,000 clones, less than 90% seen once. This record comes from a study of blood T cell repertoires in COVID-19. Study background: Samples of COVID-19 (acute and convalescent) were obtained from the United States, Italy and Spain. Sample material is recorded as cDNA or gDNA derived from T cells, B-cell-depleted T cells, or PBMCs.

This CDR3 has 12 amino acids. Germline V gene data show CDR1 as DFQATT and CDR2 as SNEGSKA (reference sequence). The germline V and J ends were trimmed by 3 bases and 9 bases, with 13 bases remaining between them. The receptor was derived from a human donor in a cohort sampled during active COVID-19. The chain is built from TRBV20-1 and TRBJ2-3; D unresolved. Sequencing used peripheral blood. The CDR3 nucleotides read TGCAGTGCTAGTTTGGGCTTCGACACGCAGTATTTT. Translation: CSASLGFDTQYF.